Shown below are 14 T cell receptor beta chains from a single sample sequenced in a study of T cell clonotyping in hematopoietic cell transplantation. Time point defined: recipient sample about 28 days before transplant, after cytoreduction. The method was immunoSEQ multiplex PCR; TCRdb's version includes in-frame clones alone and lacks a portion of them. The profile covers tens of thousands of clones, with about 96% appearing a single time and under 2% taken by the ten largest. This material consisted of peripheral blood mononuclear cells, taken before stem cell transplant. These receptors were collected from a woman aged 45-60 years with acute myeloid leukemia. Some clones in this sample may be carry-over from other donors' samples.

As for this clone: One junction end does not reproduce the germline sequence, and a read error may be involved. The chain couples TRBV30 to TRBJ1-2, with TRBD1 matching over 9 bases. From germline, CDR1 is GTSNPN and CDR2 SVGIG (reference sequence). This CDR3 region has 11 residues. The CDR3 sequence: CAWRYRGQPSF. The DNA of the CDR3 is TGTGCCTGGAGGTACAGGGGGCAACCTTCCTTC. Drawing the rest from reference TRBV30 and TRBJ1-2, the complete variable domain is SQTIHQWPATLVQPVGSPLSLECTVEGTSNPNLYWYRQAAGRGLQLLFYSVGIGQISSEVPQNLSASRPQDRQFILSSKKLLLSDSGFYLCAWRYRGQPSFGSGTRLTVV.

CDR3 sequence: CAISESSDSAGAFF. The CDR3 DNA sequence: TGTGCCATCAGTGAGTCGTCGGACTCTGCGGGGGCTTTCTTT. The genes are TRBV10-3 and TRBJ1-1; unclear D gene. Between the trimmed V and J ends, which lost 0 bases and 11 bases, there was a span of 16 bases. CDR1 ENHRY and CDR2 SYGVKD come from the germline V gene. The CDR3 contains 14 residues.

The chain carries TRBV9 and TRBJ2-7; D may be TRBD2 (5 bases). The CDR3 sequence is 14 residues long. The V end lost 4 bases, the J end lost 3 bases, and 14 bases lay between the germline ends. From germline, CDR1 is SGDLS and CDR2 YYNGEE. The CDR3 DNA reads as TGTGCCAGCAGCCCATGGCTAGCCGACTACGAGCAGTACTTC. Protein product: CASSPWLADYEQYF. The variable domain in full, with the rest retrieved from reference TRBV9 and TRBJ2-7, is DSGVTQTPKHLITATGQRVTLRCSPRSGDLSVYWYQQSLDQGLQFLIQYYNGEERAKGNILERFSAQQFPDLHSELNLSSLELGDSALYFCASSPWLADYEQYFGPGTRLTVT.

This clone was recorded a few times. This sequence joins TRBV6-1 and TRBJ2-2, with 7 nucleotides matching TRBD1. The CDR3 spans 13 residues. Unmatched junction bases numbered 10, after V lost 10 bases and J lost 8 bases. Germline V gene lookup returns CDR1 MNHNS and CDR2 SASEGT. The CDR3 DNA follows: TGTGCCACTACCCAGACAGGGCGAGGGGAGCTGTTTTTT. This sequence encodes CATTQTGRGELFF.

The rearrangement joins TRBV7-9 to TRBJ2-7, with D unresolved. The germline V gene encodes CDR1 SEHNR and CDR2 FQNEAQ (reference sequence). This CDR3 comprises 14 residues. V shed 1 base and J shed 3 bases, with 10 bases lying between them. The DNA of the CDR3 is TGTGCCAGCAGCTTAGGGCTCCAGTACTACGAGCAGTACTTC. Its protein product is CASSLGLQYYEQYF.

V is TRBV19 and J is TRBJ2-6; 7 bases are shared with TRBD1. Germline V gene data show CDR1 as LNHDA and CDR2 as SQIVND (reference sequence). This CDR3 has 14 residues. With 10 bases clipped from V and 1 base from J, the junction kept 4 bases outside the gene matches. CDR3 sequence: CATNRGSGANVLTF. The CDR3 region has the DNA TGTGCCACCAACAGGGGATCTGGGGCCAACGTCCTGACTTTC.

The chain uses TRBV19 and TRBJ1-1, with a weak D call TRBD1 (5 bases). Germline V gene lookup returns CDR1 LNHDA and CDR2 SQIVND (reference sequence). This CDR3 comprises 13 residues. V lost 6 bases to trimming and J lost 7 bases, with 15 bases between them. The DNA of the CDR3 is TGTGCCAGTAGGGGGCAGGGCTTCGGTGAAGCTTTCTTT. Protein sequence: CASRGQGFGEAFF.

In its sample, this clone was seen a few times. The chain links TRBV2 to TRBJ2-2; no clear D gene. V was pared by 4 bases and J by 7 bases, with 4 bases between. CDR1 and CDR2 from the germline V gene are SNHLY and FYNNEI. The CDR3 length is 11 residues. Here the CDR3 reads CASSGGGELFF. Written as DNA, the CDR3 is TGTGCCAGCAGTGGAGGCGGGGAGCTGTTTTTT.

The V gene is TRBV13, the J gene TRBJ2-5; 7 bases fit TRBD1. Germline-derived CDR1 and CDR2 are PRHDT and FYEKMQ (reference sequence). The V and J ends lost 4 bases and 5 bases, in that order; junction bases with no gene match: 13. CDR3 length: 16 amino acids. The CDR3 loop reads CASSWTSTGIGETQYF. The CDR3 DNA is TGTGCCAGCAGCTGGACCTCGACAGGGATTGGGGAGACCCAGTACTTC.

The gene calls are TRBV27 and TRBJ1-3, with D possibly TRBD1 on 5 matching bases. The CDR3 is 13 residues long. Germline values: CDR1 MNHEY, CDR2 SMNVEV (reference sequence). The V gene lost 4 bases and the J gene lost 9 bases, with 13 bases spanning the gap. CDR3 region: CASSWGPSGTIYF. The CDR3 bases are TGTGCCAGCAGTTGGGGACCCTCGGGCACCATATATTTT.

The chain is built from TRBV7-2 and TRBJ1-3; D is unresolved. This CDR3 has 13 residues. V was pared by 3 bases and J by 1 base, with 4 bases between. Germline V CDR1 and CDR2: SGHTA, FQGNSA. The CDR3 DNA follows: TGTGCCAGCAGCTTGTCATCTGGAAACACCATATATTTT. Its protein product is CASSLSSGNTIYF.

The chain combines TRBV2 with TRBJ1-5; D is unresolved. The germline V gene encodes CDR1 SNHLY and CDR2 FYNNEI. This CDR3 is 15 amino acids long. Between the trimmed V and J ends, which lost 2 bases and 0 bases, there was a span of 8 bases. The CDR3 loop is CASSERQYSNQPQHF. The CDR3 DNA reads TGTGCCAGCAGTGAACGGCAGTATAGCAATCAGCCCCAGCATTTT. The variable domain in full, with the rest retrieved from reference TRBV2 and TRBJ1-5, is EPEVTQTPSHQVTQMGQEVILRCVPISNHLYFYWYRQILGQKVEFLVSFYNNEISEKSEIFDDQFSVERPDGSNFTLKIRSTKLEDSAMYFCASSERQYSNQPQHFGDGTRLSIL.

The chain links TRBV6-5 to TRBJ1-2; 7 bases fit TRBD1. CDR1 is MNHEY and CDR2 is SVGAGI in the germline V gene. CDR3 length equals 15 residues. Unmatched junction bases numbered 8, after V lost 0 bases and J lost 7 bases. The CDR3 bases are TGTGCCAGCAGTTACTCGAACAGGGGTATTGGTGGCTACACCTTC. Protein sequence: CASSYSNRGIGGYTF.

The chain joins TRBV9 to TRBJ2-1; D remains unclear. V lost 1 base and J lost 7, with 15 bases in between. Per the germline V gene, CDR1 is SGDLS and CDR2 is YYNGEE. The CDR3 runs to 15 residues. DNA for the CDR3: TGTGCCAGCAGCGTATCTGGGCGAATTGGGAATGAGCAGTTCTTC. It is translated as CASSVSGRIGNEQFF.